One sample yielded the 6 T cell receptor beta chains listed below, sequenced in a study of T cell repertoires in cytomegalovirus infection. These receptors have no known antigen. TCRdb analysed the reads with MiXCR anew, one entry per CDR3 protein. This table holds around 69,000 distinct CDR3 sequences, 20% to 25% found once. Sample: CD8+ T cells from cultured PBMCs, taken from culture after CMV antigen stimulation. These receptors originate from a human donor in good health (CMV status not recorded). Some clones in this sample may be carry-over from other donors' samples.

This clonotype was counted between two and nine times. The CDR3 reads CASSIRDRANTGELFF. The CDR3 nucleotides are TGTGCCAGCAGCATCCGGGACAGGGCGAACACCGGGGAGCTGTTTTTT. The chain combines TRBV7-6 with TRBJ2-2; 9 bases agree with TRBD1. The V and J ends lost 5 bases and 0 bases, in that order; junction bases with no gene match: 4. Germline lookup yields CDR1 SGHVS and CDR2 FNYEAQ. The CDR3 has 16 amino acids.

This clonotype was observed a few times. CDR3 in DNA: TGTGCCAGCAGCTTGGGAGCGGGGGGGGAGTACGAGCAGTACTTC. This gives the protein CASSLGAGGEYEQYF. The chain has TRBV5-6 and TRBJ2-7, with TRBD2 identical over 10 bases. The CDR3 spans 15 residues. Trimming cost V 0 bases and J 4 bases; bases outside gene matches: 4. CDR1 is SGHDT and CDR2 is YYEEEE in the germline V gene.

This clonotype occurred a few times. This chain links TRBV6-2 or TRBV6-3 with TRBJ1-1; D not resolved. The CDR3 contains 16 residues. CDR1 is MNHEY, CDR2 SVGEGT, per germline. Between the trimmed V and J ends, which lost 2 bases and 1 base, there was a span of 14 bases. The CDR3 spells CASSYLPPHSNTEAFF. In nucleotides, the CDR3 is TGTGCCAGCAGTTACCTCCCTCCACACTCGAACACTGAAGCTTTCTTT.

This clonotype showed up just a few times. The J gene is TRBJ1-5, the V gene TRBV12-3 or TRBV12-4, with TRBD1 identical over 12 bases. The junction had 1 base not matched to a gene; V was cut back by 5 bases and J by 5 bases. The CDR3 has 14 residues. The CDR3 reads CASSRDRGHQPQHF. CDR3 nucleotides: TGTGCCAGCAGTCGGGACAGGGGGCATCAGCCCCAGCATTTT.

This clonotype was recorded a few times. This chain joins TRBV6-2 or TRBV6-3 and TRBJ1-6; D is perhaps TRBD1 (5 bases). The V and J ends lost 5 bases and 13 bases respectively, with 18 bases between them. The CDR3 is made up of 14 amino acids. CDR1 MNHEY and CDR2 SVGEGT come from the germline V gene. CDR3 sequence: CASSPGTASGPLHF. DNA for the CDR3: TGTGCCAGCAGTCCCGGGACCGCGTCTGGCCCCCTCCACTTT.

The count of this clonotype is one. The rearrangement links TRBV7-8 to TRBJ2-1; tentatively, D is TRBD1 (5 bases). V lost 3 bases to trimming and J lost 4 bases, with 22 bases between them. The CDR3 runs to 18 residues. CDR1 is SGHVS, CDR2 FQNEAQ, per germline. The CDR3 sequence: CASSFLSGNYLGYNEQFF. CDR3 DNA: TGTGCCAGCAGCTTTCTATCAGGGAACTACCTAGGGTACAATGAGCAGTTCTTC.